This T cell receptor beta chain appears in the sequencing data of a study of identical twins (dated by TCRdb to the mid-2010s). As for the study more broadly: TCR alpha and beta repertoires from monozygotic twins, unrelated adults of various ages and cord blood were deep-sequenced to test whether fetal clonotypes persist. Replicate twin experiments were performed at different times using different library preparation protocols to rule out contamination. Overall results and qualifications from the work: Compared with coincidental sharing between unrelated individuals, out-of-frame TCR alpha sequences shared between twins showed an excess of sequences with low generation probability. A weaker excess of twin sharing was found in beta out-of-frame sequences because the signal-to-noise ratio was lowered by fewer shared sequences. Zero-insertion analyses could be partly confounded by invariant T cells such as MAIT and iNKT, though diverse VJ usage argued against such confounding for most clonotypes. In monozygotic twins, recombination models systematically underestimated out-of-frame TCR alpha sharing, but the models matched the sharing seen between unrelated individuals. Because the same donors could not be followed over many years, the conclusions depended on cross-sectional statistical analysis. Fewer insertions were carried by abundant cord blood beta clonotypes, a similar but weaker trend appeared in young adult naive repertoires, and no such trend appeared in memory repertoires.

For this clonotype: The specificity of this receptor is unknown. Base-call qualities are not available, and no considerably larger clone is one nucleotide away.

Every donor was a healthy Caucasian. The twin cohort consisted of three pairs of female monozygotic twins, all aged about 18 to 30 years. The RNA used for TCR libraries was isolated from peripheral blood mononuclear cells. Libraries were constructed by 5' RACE. Sequencing relied on an Illumina HiSeq 2000. Template switching introduced a universal primer binding site; the final cDNA contained a unique molecular identifier, enabling accurate counting of TCR cDNA molecules. Specific primers in the conserved constant-segment region were used to synthesize first-strand cDNA for TCR alpha and beta chains. Each cDNA library was double barcoded, with a SMART-Mk sample barcode plus Illumina barcodes, to control for contamination. TruSeq adapter sequences along with Illumina sample barcodes were introduced in two successive PCR steps. Sequencing of the TCR alpha and beta cDNA libraries was done on the Illumina HiSeq platform using custom primers. In the original analysis: MiGEC processed the raw reads to extract unique molecular identifiers, while MiXCR was used to determine the CDR3 positions. For each individual, recombination models were inferred using an EM algorithm with the repgenHMM and IGoR tools. Shared clonotype analysis was performed with the tcR package in R, normalizing sharing by the product of cloneset sizes. To study raw recombination without the effects of thymic and clonal selection, out-of-frame nonproductive sequences were analyzed. TCRdb reprocessing: public reads trimmed at Q25 with fastp, clones called with MiXCR, in-frame beta chains kept. CDR3 protein duplicates are merged, each entry listing the most common genes and DNA. For this entry, the V and J calls and clone size follow TCRdb and not the study's own pipeline. This sample gives some 730,000 distinct CDR3 sequences in total; 18% of them show up just once. The ten most abundant clones make up around 12% of the sample.

The germline V gene (reference sequence) supplies CDR1 PRHDT and CDR2 FYEKMQ. V gives up 1 base and J gives up 5 bases, and the segment between their germline ends measures 15 bases. The CDR3 runs 15 amino acids, cysteine and phenylalanine included. Of all the DNA, just the CDR3 is kept, 45 bases in frame from base 1. The same data also contributed to another study, on T cells expressing NK-cell markers. According to the second study: In sorted CD3+CD56+NKG2C+, CD3+CD56+NKG2C- and CD3+CD56-NKG2C+ T-cell subsets from several donors, TCR beta-chain repertoires were profiled. Among the eight sequenced donors, only one was HCMV-seronegative, while the other seven were HCMV-seropositive. In several experiments an anti-gammadeltaTCR antibody was added to restrict sorting to alphabetaTCR-expressing T cells. For five or six donors, the dominant CD3+CD56+NKG2C+ clonotypes were among the top 10 CD8+ clonotypes and accounted for roughly 1.0-8% of CD8+ T cells. Those dominant clonotypes were again the most abundant among CD3+CD56-NKG2C+ cells in a handful of donors, at roughly 25-60.1%. Whether the expanded NKG2C-expressing T cell clones were specific for HCMV antigens was left unclear. The study sequenced eight donors, all healthy volunteers chosen at random: three men and five women. HCMV-specific IgG was detected in serum with a commercial ELISA kit to determine HCMV serostatus. Bulk peripheral blood T-cell repertoires were additionally sequenced from unsorted PBMC for six donors. MIGEC was used to demultiplex reads and group the reads by UMI, and MiTCR was used to assemble and quantify clonotypes. To remove erroneous sequences, TCR cDNA sequences were retained only when supported by two or more reads. The tcR package was used for downstream repertoire analysis, with clonotypes matched between fractions based on CDR3 nucleotide sequence plus V segment. VDJmatch was used to annotate antigen specificity against VDJdb, with one amino acid substitution in CDR3 allowed.

The source material was PBMCs. The clonotype originates from a woman aged 18-30 years in good health. The sequence is built from TRBV13 and TRBJ2-7; a tentative D match to TRBD2 spans 6 bases. Here the CDR3 is given as CASSLDSGGIDEQYF. The DNA sequence is as follows: TGTGCCAGCAGCTTAGACTCCGGGGGTATCGACGAGCAGTACTTC. Full variable domain (CDR3 extended with the reference TRBV13 and TRBJ2-7 proteins): AAGVIQSPRHLIKEKRETATLKCYPIPRHDTVYWYQQGPGQDPQFLISFYEKMQSDKGSIPDRFSAQQFSDYHSELNMSSLELGDSALYFCASSLDSGGIDEQYFGPGTRLTVT.